The 20 T cell receptor beta chains presented below share a single source sample, sequenced in a study of shared T cell receptors in the human thymus (dated by TCRdb to the early 2020s). Library construction relied on the immunoSEQ multiplex PCR assay. This immuneACCESS table, as held by TCRdb, lists in-frame sequences with V and J called but not all clones. Of the missing ones, under half trace to an unresolved V gene in checked studies; the others have no known cause. This sample gives hundreds of thousands of clones in total; around three quarters of them show up just once. About 0.012% of the sample is taken by the ten largest. The sample was also reused in another study, on human thymus T cells.

Sequenced sample: thymocytes. All receptors come from a boy under two years old with a congenital heart defect. Donor details come from another sample of the same person, matched by shared clones.

This chain joins TRBV7-6 and TRBJ2-7; 10 positions agree with TRBD1. The CDR3 loop spans 18 amino acids. Germline loops: CDR1 SGHVS, CDR2 FNYEAQ. Losses at the gene ends were 5 bases for V and 4 bases for J; bases not matched to a gene: 17. The CDR3 DNA follows: TGTGCCAGCAGCCTTACCAAAGATCCGGGACAGGGGTCTTACGAGCAGTACTTC. It is translated as CASSLTKDPGQGSYEQYF.

The chain joins TRBV5-6 to TRBJ1-3; 8 nucleotides line up with TRBD1. Trimming removed 4 bases from V and 7 bases from J; junction bases left unmatched: 10. Germline V gene data show CDR1 as SGHDT and CDR2 as YYEEEE. The CDR3 is 15 amino acids. In DNA, the CDR3 is TGTGCCAGCAGCCAAGACAGGGGAAACCCGAACACCATATATTTT. Translated: CASSQDRGNPNTIYF.

V is TRBV5-1 and J is TRBJ2-7; tentatively, D is TRBD2 (6 bases). The CDR3 extends over 12 amino acids. V was pared by 7 bases and J by 0 bases, with 8 bases between. Germline-derived CDR1 and CDR2 are SGHRS and YFSETQ. CDR3 sequence (DNA): TGCGCCAGCTGCGGGGCCTCCTACGAGCAGTACTTC. Protein product: CASCGASYEQYF.

The J gene is TRBJ1-2, the V gene TRBV28; maybe TRBD1 (5 bases). This CDR3 spans 18 amino acids. V shed 3 bases and J shed 2 bases, with 22 bases lying between them. Per the germline V gene, CDR1 is MDHEN and CDR2 is SYDVKM. CDR3 sequence (DNA): TGTGCCAGCAGTTTCCCCTACAGGTGTACCCTCCTAAACTATGGCTACACCTTC. Translated: CASSFPYRCTLLNYGYTF.

The J gene is TRBJ1-2, the V gene TRBV18; D not resolved. Germline-derived CDR1 and CDR2 are KGHSH and LQKENI. The germline V and J ends were trimmed by 0 bases and 8 bases, with 13 bases remaining between them. The CDR3 extends over 14 amino acids. CDR3 residues: CASSPPSGSWGYTF. DNA for the CDR3: TGTGCCAGCTCACCACCGTCGGGGAGTTGGGGCTACACCTTC.

V usage is TRBV13 and J usage is TRBJ2-7, with D unclear. CDR1 and CDR2 (germline): PRHDT, FYEKMQ (reference sequence). The CDR3 totals 15 residues. Deletions cut 5 bases from V and 3 bases from J, with 17 bases between. The chain's CDR3 is CASSPSRYLVYEQYF. Here the CDR3 DNA reads TGTGCCAGCAGCCCCTCCCGGTATCTAGTCTACGAGCAGTACTTC.

J is TRBJ2-5 and V is TRBV28; TRBD1 aligns across 9 bases. This CDR3 region has 18 residues. CDR1 is MDHEN, CDR2 SYDVKM, per germline. V gave up 5 bases and J gave up 3 bases; unmatched junction bases: 16. The CDR3 reads CASSPHRGRGALKETQYF. CDR3 bases: TGTGCCAGCAGTCCTCACAGGGGGCGCGGTGCCCTGAAAGAGACCCAGTACTTC.

CDR3 DNA: TGTGCCAGCAGCTTGCGGGGGAGCGGCAATCAGCCCCAGCATTTT. Translation: CASSLRGSGNQPQHF. The chain couples TRBV5-6 to TRBJ1-5; a possible D gene is TRBD1 (5 bases). This CDR3 is built from 15 residues. Trimming cost V 1 base and J 2 bases, with 10 bases left between them. Germline V gene data show CDR1 as SGHDT and CDR2 as YYEEEE.

The rearrangement links TRBV27 to TRBJ2-1; TRBD2 matches at 12 bases. Trimming removed 3 bases from V and 14 bases from J; junction bases left unmatched: 11. The germline gives CDR1 MNHEY, CDR2 SMNVEV (reference sequence). This CDR3 is built from 15 residues. In DNA, the CDR3 is TGTGCCAGCAGTTTCCGAGGACTAGCGGGGACTCCAAAGTTCTTC. This gives the protein CASSFRGLAGTPKFF.

V and J are TRBV11-2 and TRBJ2-5; D might be TRBD2 (6 bases). The CDR3 consists of 17 residues. Looked up from germline, CDR1 is SGHAT and CDR2 is FQNNGV. V was cut by 1 base and J by 1 base, with 16 bases left in between. In nucleotides, the CDR3 is TGTGCCAGCAGCTTAGCACCGGAGGGGAGAAGCCAAGAGACCCAGTACTTC. Translated, it gives CASSLAPEGRSQETQYF.

The CDR3 sequence: CASSYRDRAYNEQFF. The CDR3 DNA is TGTGCCAGCAGCTACCGGGACAGAGCTTACAATGAGCAGTTCTTC. The chain uses TRBV5-6 and TRBJ2-1; the match to TRBD1 covers 7 bases. The length of the CDR3 is 15 residues. Germline CDR1 reads SGHDT; CDR2 reads YYEEEE. With V trimmed by 3 bases and J by 4 bases, 7 bases remained unmatched.

The V call is TRBV12-5, the J call TRBJ1-2; D gene ambiguous. The CDR3 is made up of 14 amino acids. The V end was cut by 3 bases, the J end by 4 bases, with 12 bases between. Germline values: CDR1 LGHNT, CDR2 FRNRAP. The CDR3, as DNA: TGTGCTAGTGGTTTTGCAGAGGAAGGCTATGGCTACACCTTC. Its translation is CASGFAEEGYGYTF.

The CDR3 is CASSSKTSGSTDTQYF. In DNA, the CDR3 is TGTGCCAGCAGCTCCAAAACTAGCGGGAGCACAGATACGCAGTATTTT. J is TRBJ2-3 and V is TRBV11-1; 9 positions agree with TRBD2. The CDR3 length is 16 residues. In germline, CDR1 is SGHAT, CDR2 FQDESV (reference sequence). V lost 4 bases, J lost 0 bases, and 5 bases stayed unmatched.

The chain recombines TRBV18 with TRBJ2-7; 12 nucleotides line up with TRBD2. The V gene end was trimmed by 4 bases and the J gene end by 3 bases; junction bases not matched to a gene: 4. CDR3 length: 15 amino acids. From germline, CDR1 is KGHSH and CDR2 LQKENI. The CDR3 DNA reads TGTGCCAGCTCACTTCAGACTAGCGGGAGCTACGAGCAGTACTTC. This gives the protein CASSLQTSGSYEQYF.

J is TRBJ1-1 and V is TRBV7-6; weak D call: TRBD1 (5 bases). The CDR3 spans 13 residues. CDR1 is SGHVS, CDR2 FNYEAQ, per germline. V dropped 5 bases and J dropped 4 bases, with 11 bases sitting between them. CDR3: CASSPQGGTEAFF. For the CDR3, the DNA is TGTGCCAGCAGCCCTCAGGGCGGCACTGAAGCTTTCTTT.

This chain links TRBV4-3 with TRBJ2-7; 7 bases align to TRBD1. Germline V gene data show CDR1 as LGHNA and CDR2 as YSLEER. J lost 2 bases, V lost 2 bases, and 6 bases had no gene match. The CDR3 is made up of 15 amino acids. The DNA of the CDR3 is TGCGCCAGCAGCCAATTCGACAGGGACGCCTACGAGCAGTACTTC. It encodes CASSQFDRDAYEQYF.

This clone was counted between two and nine times. The chain links TRBV9 to TRBJ2-1; 9 positions agree with TRBD2. The ends lost 0 bases at V and 6 bases at J; junction bases unmatched: 4. The V gene's germline CDR1 is SGDLS and CDR2 YYNGEE. The CDR3 has 15 amino acids. The CDR3 region has the DNA TGTGCCAGCAGCGTAGTTAGCGGGAGTACCAATGAGCAGTTCTTC. Translated, it gives CASSVVSGSTNEQFF.

J is TRBJ2-7 and V is TRBV15, with 9 positions matching TRBD1. The CDR3 has 15 amino acids. Germline V CDR1 and CDR2: LNHNV, YYDKDF (reference sequence). V shed 1 base and J 4 bases; nucleotides not matched to a gene: 5. Here the CDR3 reads CATSRAAGTGYEQYF. DNA for the CDR3: TGTGCCACCAGCAGAGCCGCCGGGACAGGGTACGAGCAGTACTTC.

The chain links TRBV27 to TRBJ2-7, with D perhaps TRBD2 (7 bases). The CDR3 has 15 amino acids. From germline, CDR1 is MNHEY and CDR2 SMNVEV (reference sequence). Trimming left V 6 bases short and J 1 base short, with 16 bases between. CDR3 loop: CASRGGLKGSYEQYF. CDR3 nucleotides: TGTGCCAGCAGAGGGGGACTAAAAGGATCCTACGAGCAGTACTTC.

The rearrangement joins TRBV29-1 to TRBJ2-4; unclear D gene. The CDR3 has 15 amino acids. Trimming left V 3 bases short and J 0 bases short, with 12 bases between. CDR1 is SQVTM, CDR2 ANQGSEA, per germline. CDR3 in amino acids: CSVDEASEAKNIQYF. CDR3 sequence (DNA): TGCAGCGTTGACGAGGCCTCGGAAGCCAAAAACATTCAGTACTTC.